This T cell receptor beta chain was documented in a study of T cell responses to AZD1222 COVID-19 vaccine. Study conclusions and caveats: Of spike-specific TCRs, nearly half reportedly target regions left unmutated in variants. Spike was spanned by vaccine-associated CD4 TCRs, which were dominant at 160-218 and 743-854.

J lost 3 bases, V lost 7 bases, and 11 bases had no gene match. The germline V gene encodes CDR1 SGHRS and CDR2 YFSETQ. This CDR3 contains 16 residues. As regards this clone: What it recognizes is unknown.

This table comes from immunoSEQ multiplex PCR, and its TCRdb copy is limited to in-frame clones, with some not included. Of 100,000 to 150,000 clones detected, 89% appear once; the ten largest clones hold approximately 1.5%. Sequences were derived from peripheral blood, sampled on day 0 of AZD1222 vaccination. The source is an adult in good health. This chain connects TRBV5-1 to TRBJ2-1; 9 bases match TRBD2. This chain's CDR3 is CASSRASGTIYNEQFF. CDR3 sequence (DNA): TGCGCCAGCTCTCGGGCTAGCGGGACAATCTACAATGAGCAGTTCTTC. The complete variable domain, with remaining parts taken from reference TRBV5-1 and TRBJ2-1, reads KAGVTQTPRYLIKTRGQQVTLSCSPISGHRSVSWYQQTPGQGLQFLFEYFSETQRNKGNFPGRFSGRQFSNSRSEMNVSTLELGDSALYLCASSRASGTIYNEQFFGPGTRLTVL.